This TCR beta chain comes out of a study of human T cells and chemical hapten exposure. Sample time point: patch test 2, 6 weeks after DPC sensitization. Treatment given: therapeutic diphenylcyclopropenone sensitization with weekly scalp DPC. MiXCR was run by TCRdb on the RACE reads, yielding one entry per CDR3 protein. The top ten hold around 3% of the sample, which has approximately 97,000 distinct CDR3 sequences, about an eighth seen once. This clonotype was found many times. The sequenced sample was whole blood, obtained in connection with sensitization to the hapten diphenylcyclopropenone (DPC). The TCR originated in a woman in her thirties or forties with alopecia areata. Some clones in this sample may be carry-over from other donors' samples.

The CDR3: CASSLGQGRGQPQHF. As DNA, the CDR3 is TGTGCCAGCAGCTTAGGACAGGGTAGGGGACAGCCCCAGCATTTT. The V gene is TRBV7-6, the J gene TRBJ1-5; 7 bases are shared with TRBD1. Germline V gives CDR1 SGHVS, CDR2 FNYEAQ. V was pared by 1 base and J by 7 bases, with 7 bases of the junction left unmatched. This CDR3 comprises 15 residues.